A single sample gave rise to the 18 T cell receptor beta chains below, sequenced in a study of T cells in localized non-small cell lung cancer. Generated by immunoSEQ multiplex PCR, the TCRdb table keeps only in-frame clones and is missing some. The profile covers about 28,000 clones, with roughly 84% appearing a single time and approximately 5.7% taken by the ten largest. The source material was peripheral blood mononuclear cells, sampled before any cancer treatment. These receptors all come from a man aged 40-75 years with stage III lung adenocarcinoma.

V usage is TRBV28 and J usage is TRBJ1-4; 10 bases agree with TRBD1. V was pared by 5 bases and J by 8 bases, with 20 bases of the junction left unmatched. There are 19 residues in the CDR3. Per germline, CDR1 MDHEN and CDR2 SYDVKM. The CDR3 is CASSTTVDRGRNRKEKLFF. CDR3 DNA sequence: TGTGCCAGCAGTACCACCGTGGACAGGGGGAGAAATAGGAAAGAAAAACTGTTTTTT.

A single count supports this clone. This chain uses TRBV14 with TRBJ2-7; a weak D match, TRBD1 (5 bases). This CDR3 has 14 residues. In germline, CDR1 is SGHDN, CDR2 FVKESK. With 0 bases removed from V and 3 bases from J, the gap between germline ends came to 9 bases. The CDR3 is CASSQDKRGYEQYF. Written as DNA, the CDR3 is TGTGCCAGCAGCCAAGATAAAAGGGGCTACGAGCAGTACTTC.

The chain recombines TRBV11-2 with TRBJ2-1; D could derive from TRBD1 or TRBD2 (6 bases each). The V gene lost 6 bases and the J gene lost 2 bases, with 14 bases spanning the gap. CDR1 and CDR2 (germline): SGHAT, FQNNGV. The CDR3 spans 15 residues. CDR3 sequence reads: CASSLRGDPYNEQFF. The DNA of the CDR3 is TGTGCCAGCAGTCTAAGGGGGGACCCCTACAATGAGCAGTTCTTC. The full variable domain, completed using reference TRBV11-2 and TRBJ2-1, is EAGVAQSPRYKIIEKRQSVAFWCNPISGHATLYWYQQILGQGPKLLIQFQNNGVVDDSQLPKDRFSAERLKGVDSTLKIQPAKLEDSAVYLCASSLRGDPYNEQFFGPGTRLTVL.

V usage is TRBV25-1 and J usage is TRBJ2-4; 10 nucleotides line up with TRBD1. This CDR3 is built from 13 residues. Germline V CDR1 and CDR2: MGHDK, SYGVNS. V trimming: 8 bases; J trimming: 8 bases; junction bases outside the gene matches: 6. The CDR3 sequence is CASSRQGADIQYF. DNA of the CDR3: TGTGCCAGCTCCCGACAGGGGGCGGACATTCAGTACTTC.

The chain uses TRBV11-2 and TRBJ1-1, with D possibly being TRBD1 (6 bases). The germline V gene encodes CDR1 SGHAT and CDR2 FQNNGV. V lost 5 bases to trimming and J lost 1 base, with 11 bases between them. CDR3 length: 14 residues. CDR3 sequence reads: CASSGLQGNTEAFF. The DNA of the CDR3 is TGTGCCAGCAGCGGACTACAGGGGAACACTGAAGCTTTCTTT.

The chain links TRBV28 to TRBJ2-6; unclear D gene. Between the trimmed V and J ends, which lost 3 bases and 0 bases, there was a span of 3 bases. Germline V gene lookup returns CDR1 MDHEN and CDR2 SYDVKM. The CDR3 runs 14 residues. This chain's CDR3 is CASSFLSGANVLTF. The DNA of the CDR3 is TGTGCCAGCAGTTTTCTCTCTGGGGCCAACGTCCTGACTTTC.

This chain joins TRBV7-2 and TRBJ1-5; no firm D call. This CDR3 comprises 15 residues. The germline V gene has CDR1 SGHTA and CDR2 FQGNSA. Trimming took 5 bases from V and 6 from J, leaving 17 bases between them. The CDR3 DNA follows: TGTGCCAGCAGCCTGGCCGACGGGATGGGTCAGCCCCAGCATTTT. Its protein is CASSLADGMGQPQHF.

The genes are TRBV7-9 and TRBJ2-5, with D tentatively TRBD2 (6 bases). This CDR3 has 16 residues. Looked up from germline, CDR1 is SEHNR and CDR2 is FQNEAQ (reference sequence). Trimming removed 2 bases at V and 0 bases at J, with 13 bases between. The CDR3 coding sequence is TGTGCCAGCAGCTTATTATCGGGGACTCACCAAGAGACCCAGTACTTC. Its translation is CASSLLSGTHQETQYF.

This rearrangement joins TRBV5-1 to TRBJ1-4, with TRBD1 matching over 7 bases. CDR3 length: 14 residues. V lost 4 bases and J lost 3; bases outside the gene matches: 3. Germline CDR1 reads SGHRS; CDR2 reads YFSETQ. The CDR3 bases are TGCGCCAGCAGCCCTCAGGGGGCTAATGAAAAACTGTTTTTT. Translation: CASSPQGANEKLFF.

This clone was found a few times. The chain has TRBV4-1 and TRBJ2-1; 16 bases map to TRBD2. With 1 base clipped from V and 9 bases from J, the junction kept 6 bases outside the gene matches. The germline V gene encodes CDR1 MGHRA and CDR2 YSYEKL. The CDR3 is made up of 17 amino acids. DNA of the CDR3: TGCGCCAGCAGCCAAGTTCGCGGGACTAGCGGGAGGGGTGAGCAGTTCTTC. Amino acid sequence: CASSQVRGTSGRGEQFF.

The V gene is TRBV14, the J gene TRBJ1-3; D call uncertain. From germline, CDR1 is SGHDN and CDR2 FVKESK. V lost 1 base, J lost 2 bases, and 9 bases lay in between. The CDR3 runs 15 residues. The CDR3 DNA sequence: TGTGCCAGCAGCCAAGGGTTTTATACTGGAAACACCATATATTTT. Its protein product is CASSQGFYTGNTIYF.

This clone occurred once. The chain recombines TRBV4-2 with TRBJ1-3; D possibly corresponds to TRBD1 (6 bases). The germline CDR1 and CDR2 sequences are LGHNA and YNFKEQ. The CDR3 covers 13 residues. V was pared by 4 bases and J by 8 bases, with 12 bases between. CDR3: CASSRNRADTIYF. The CDR3 DNA reads as TGTGCCAGCAGCCGAAACAGGGCGGACACCATATATTTT.

V usage is TRBV5-1 and J usage is TRBJ1-3; TRBD1 aligns across 7 bases. Germline lookup yields CDR1 SGHRS and CDR2 YFSETQ. This CDR3 is built from 15 residues. V was pared by 3 bases and J by 4 bases, with 7 bases of the junction left unmatched. CDR3 residues: CASSSEGTAGNTIYF. CDR3 DNA sequence: TGCGCCAGCAGCTCTGAGGGGACAGCAGGAAACACCATATATTTT. The complete variable domain, with remaining parts taken from reference TRBV5-1 and TRBJ1-3, reads KAGVTQTPRYLIKTRGQQVTLSCSPISGHRSVSWYQQTPGQGLQFLFEYFSETQRNKGNFPGRFSGRQFSNSRSEMNVSTLELGDSALYLCASSSEGTAGNTIYFGEGSWLTVV.

The V call is TRBV13, the J call TRBJ2-7; D possibly corresponds to TRBD1 (6 bases). CDR1 is PRHDT, CDR2 FYEKMQ, per germline (reference sequence). The CDR3 is made up of 15 amino acids. V lost 4 bases and J 2 bases, leaving 15 bases between the germline ends. Here the CDR3 DNA reads TGTGCCAGCAGCTCCCGGACAGCGAGCACCTACGAGCAGTACTTC. It codes for CASSSRTASTYEQYF.

The chain uses TRBV6-5 and TRBJ1-2; 9 bases agree with TRBD1. CDR1 and CDR2 from the germline V gene are MNHEY and SVGAGI. V lost 5 bases, J lost 6 bases, and 4 bases stayed unmatched. CDR3 size: 13 residues. CDR3 in DNA: TGTGCCAGCAGTCCACAGGGGGCAAATGGCTACACCTTC. Encoded protein: CASSPQGANGYTF.

The genes are TRBV27 and TRBJ1-4, with D possibly matching TRBD1 (6 bases). The CDR3 runs to 20 residues. V was clipped by 5 bases and J by 0 bases, with 25 bases between them. The germline V gene encodes CDR1 MNHEY and CDR2 SMNVEV (reference sequence). The DNA for the CDR3 is TGTGCCAGCAGTCAAAAAGGGATGCAGGGGACGTCAGCAACTAATGAAAAACTGTTTTTT. The encoded protein is CASSQKGMQGTSATNEKLFF.

The chain carries TRBV19 and TRBJ2-1; 7 bases agree with TRBD2. In germline, CDR1 is LNHDA, CDR2 SQIVND (reference sequence). This CDR3 spans 14 amino acids. The V segment lost 3 bases and the J segment 4 bases; nucleotides outside the gene matches: 3. The CDR3 loop reads CASSMGGEYNEQFF. The CDR3 DNA reads TGTGCCAGTAGTATGGGGGGGGAATACAATGAGCAGTTCTTC.

The chain has TRBV5-1 and TRBJ2-1; a possible D gene is TRBD1 (6 bases). The V and J ends lost 0 bases and 8 bases respectively, with 12 bases between them. The CDR3 is 14 amino acids. CDR1 and CDR2 from the germline V gene are SGHRS and YFSETQ. CDR3 region: CASSLGAGDDEQFF. DNA of the CDR3: TGCGCCAGCAGCTTGGGTGCAGGGGATGATGAGCAGTTCTTC.